These T cell receptor beta chains were read from a single sample in a study of graft-versus-host responses after intestinal transplantation. Profiled with immunoSEQ multiplex PCR; TCRdb holds only in-frame clones, not every one. The data contain 77,000 or so clones, about 90% of them singletons. The sample in question was PBMCs, obtained 98 days after intestinal transplantation. Receptor source: a human patient who received an intestinal transplant, so some T cells may come from the graft donor. Each CDR3 is given with its conserved first and last residue. The order of the fields is CDR3 protein, CDR3 DNA, D gene, J gene, V gene, clone size. D genes are given only for firm matches. Not every row has a clone size; where given, it reads once, few, many or a size class.

CDR3 protein: CASSIGADLPIYEQYF
CDR3 DNA: TGTGCCAGTAGTATTGGGGCGGACCTACCTATCTACGAGCAGTACTTC
D gene: NA
J gene: TRBJ2-7
V gene: TRBV19
clone size: NA

CDR3 protein: CASSVGWRQPQHF
CDR3 DNA: TGTGCCAGCAGCGTAGGATGGAGGCAGCCCCAGCATTTT
D gene: NA
J gene: TRBJ1-5
V gene: TRBV9
clone size: NA

CDR3 protein: CASSRGGSSYEQYF
CDR3 DNA: TGTGCCAGCAGCCGAGGGGGGAGCTCCTACGAGCAATACTTC
D gene: NA
J gene: TRBJ2-7
V gene: TRBV7-3
clone size: NA

CDR3 protein: CASSLATGGQGNTVYF
CDR3 DNA: TGTGCCAGCAGCCTTGCGACGGGGGGGCAAGGAAACACCGTATATTTT
D gene: NA
J gene: TRBJ1-3
V gene: TRBV7-6
clone size: once

CDR3 protein: CASSLGGVKNIQYF
CDR3 DNA: TGTGCCAGCAGCTTAGGGGGGGTCAAAAACATTCAGTACTTC
D gene: NA
J gene: TRBJ2-4
V gene: TRBV7-6
clone size: NA

CDR3 protein: CASRYNEQFF
CDR3 DNA: TGTGCCAGCAGGTATAATGAGCAGTTCTTC
D gene: NA
J gene: TRBJ2-1
V gene: TRBV2
clone size: once

CDR3 protein: CASRTTGLNQPQHF
CDR3 DNA: TGTGCCAGCAGGACAACAGGACTCAATCAGCCCCAGCATTTT
D gene: NA
J gene: TRBJ1-5
V gene: TRBV28
clone size: NA

CDR3 protein: CASSLGQRSANSPLHF
CDR3 DNA: TGTGCCAGCAGCTTAGGGCAAAGGTCCGCCAATTCACCCCTCCACTTT
D gene: NA
J gene: TRBJ1-6
V gene: TRBV7-6
clone size: few

CDR3 protein: CASSFSGRIQETQYF
CDR3 DNA: TGTGCCAGCAGTTTTAGCGGGAGAATTCAAGAGACCCAGTACTTC
D gene: TRBD2
J gene: TRBJ2-5
V gene: TRBV28
clone size: NA

CDR3 protein: CASSPTGGGNQPQHF
CDR3 DNA: TGCGCCAGCAGCCCCACAGGGGGTGGCAATCAGCCCCAGCATTTT
D gene: TRBD1
J gene: TRBJ1-5
V gene: TRBV10-1
clone size: NA

CDR3 protein: CATSTDRVGYTF
CDR3 DNA: TGTGCCACCAGCACTGACAGGGTCGGCTACACCTTC
D gene: TRBD1
J gene: TRBJ1-2
V gene: TRBV15
clone size: NA

CDR3 protein: CASSLTVGQGNYGYTF
CDR3 DNA: TGTGCCAGCAGTTTAACCGTGGGACAGGGTAACTATGGCTACACCTTC
D gene: TRBD1
J gene: TRBJ1-2
V gene: TRBV27
clone size: once

CDR3 protein: CASSGGTEYNYGYTF
CDR3 DNA: TGTGCCAGCAGTGGGGGGACAGAATATAACTATGGCTACACCTTC
D gene: TRBD1
J gene: TRBJ1-2
V gene: TRBV2
clone size: once

CDR3 protein: CASSVQEEGNQPQHF
CDR3 DNA: TGTGCCAGCAGTGTACAGGAGGAAGGAAATCAGCCCCAGCATTTT
D gene: NA
J gene: TRBJ1-5
V gene: TRBV6-5
clone size: NA

CDR3 protein: CASSQEDSTQPQHF
CDR3 DNA: TGCGCCAGCAGCCAAGAGGACTCCACCCAGCCCCAGCATTTT
D gene: NA
J gene: TRBJ1-5
V gene: TRBV4-1
clone size: NA

CDR3 protein: CASSPSDTYEQYF
CDR3 DNA: TGTGCCAGCAGTCCCTCGGACACCTACGAGCAGTACTTC
D gene: NA
J gene: TRBJ2-7
V gene: TRBV28
clone size: NA

CDR3 protein: CASSWTADRAYEQYF
CDR3 DNA: TGTGCCAGTAGTTGGACCGCGGACAGGGCCTACGAGCAGTACTTC
D gene: TRBD1
J gene: TRBJ2-7
V gene: TRBV19
clone size: NA

CDR3 protein: CASRPQRQYSGANVLTF
CDR3 DNA: TGTGCCAGCAGACCCCAAAGGCAATACTCTGGGGCCAACGTCCTGACTTTC
D gene: NA
J gene: TRBJ2-6
V gene: TRBV27
clone size: NA

CDR3 protein: CASSERSSSYEQYF
CDR3 DNA: TGTGCCAGCAGTGAACGCAGTAGCTCCTACGAGCAGTACTTC
D gene: NA
J gene: TRBJ2-7
V gene: TRBV2
clone size: NA

CDR3 protein: CASSQRGPDFHYEQYF
CDR3 DNA: TGTGCCAGCAGCCAAAGGGGCCCGGACTTCCACTACGAGCAGTACTTC
D gene: NA
J gene: TRBJ2-7
V gene: TRBV14
clone size: NA

CDR3 protein: CAVSVGVFSGNTIYF
CDR3 DNA: TGTGCCGTCAGTGTGGGGGTTTTCTCTGGAAACACCATATATTTT
D gene: NA
J gene: TRBJ1-3
V gene: TRBV10-3
clone size: NA

CDR3 protein: CASIQPGPHTYEQYF
CDR3 DNA: TGTGCCAGCATTCAACCGGGACCCCACACCTACGAGCAGTACTTC
D gene: NA
J gene: TRBJ2-7
V gene: TRBV6-1
clone size: NA

CDR3 protein: CASTTGQGSHEQYF
CDR3 DNA: TGTGCCAGCACTACGGGACAGGGCTCCCACGAGCAGTACTTC
D gene: TRBD1
J gene: TRBJ2-7
V gene: TRBV27
clone size: NA

CDR3 protein: CASGFFRERESPEQFF
CDR3 DNA: TGTGCCAGCGGCTTTTTCAGGGAGCGGGAGTCACCTGAGCAGTTCTTC
D gene: TRBD2
J gene: TRBJ2-1
V gene: TRBV27
clone size: NA

CDR3 protein: CASNLAGGNNEQFF
CDR3 DNA: TGTGCCAGCAACCTAGCGGGAGGAAACAATGAGCAGTTCTTC
D gene: TRBD2
J gene: TRBJ2-1
V gene: TRBV7-3
clone size: NA

CDR3 protein: CASSLSGSYEQYF
CDR3 DNA: TGTGCCAGCAGCTTGTCCGGGTCCTACGAGCAGTACTTC
D gene: NA
J gene: TRBJ2-7
V gene: TRBV7-9
clone size: NA

CDR3 protein: CASSPDVDSNQPQHF
CDR3 DNA: TGTGCCAGCTCACCAGACGTGGATAGCAATCAGCCCCAGCATTTT
D gene: NA
J gene: TRBJ1-5
V gene: TRBV18
clone size: NA